The present entry profiles one T cell receptor (beta chain) with its context. Its antigen remains unidentified. There are 15 residues in the CDR3. Losses at the gene ends were 5 bases for V and 0 bases for J; bases not matched to a gene: 5. CDR1 and CDR2 from the germline V gene are MNHEY and SVGAGI. This sample is drawn from a study of cytomegalovirus exposure and HLA in healthy donors. Study results and caveats: In a later analysis, at a false discovery rate of 0.05, 15,000 to 20,000 TCR beta sequences matched HLA alleles. TRBV6-2, TRBV6-3 and some other V segments were unresolvable in 87-base-pair reads. The authors listed about 170 TCR beta chains as cytomegalovirus-associated. Later analysis associated a missense DCLRE1C variant with TCR beta V- and J-gene trimming.

A multiplex PCR was run with 60 Vbeta primers and 13 Jbeta primers. The assay was immunoSEQ multiplex PCR, and TCRdb's table has in-frame clones only and misses some. The sample has more than 150,000 clones, approximately 88% seen once; the top ten hold about 1.4%. The gene calls are TRBV6-5 and TRBJ2-3, with TRBD1 matching 7 bases. Sequencing was performed on PBMCs. The sequence was obtained from a woman between 18 and 30 years old in good health and CMV-seronegative. The CDR3 region is CASSRDRVSTDTQYF. CDR3 DNA: TGTGCCAGCAGTCGAGACAGGGTTAGCACAGATACGCAGTATTTT.